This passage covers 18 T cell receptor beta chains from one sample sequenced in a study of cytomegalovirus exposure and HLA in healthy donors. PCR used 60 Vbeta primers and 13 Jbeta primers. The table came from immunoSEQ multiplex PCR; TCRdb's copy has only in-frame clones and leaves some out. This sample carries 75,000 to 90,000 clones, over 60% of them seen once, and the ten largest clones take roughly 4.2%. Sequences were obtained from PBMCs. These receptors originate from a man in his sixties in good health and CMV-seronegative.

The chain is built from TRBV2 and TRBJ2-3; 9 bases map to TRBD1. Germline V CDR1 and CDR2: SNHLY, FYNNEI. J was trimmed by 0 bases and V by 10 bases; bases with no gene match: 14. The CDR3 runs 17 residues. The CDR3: CATERDRAIFSTDTQYF. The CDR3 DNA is TGTGCCACCGAACGGGACAGGGCCATATTTAGCACAGATACGCAGTATTTT.

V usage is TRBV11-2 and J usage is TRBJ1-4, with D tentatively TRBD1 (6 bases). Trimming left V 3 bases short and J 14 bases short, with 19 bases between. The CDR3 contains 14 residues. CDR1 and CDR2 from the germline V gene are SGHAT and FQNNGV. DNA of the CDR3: TGTGCCAGCAGCTTCGCACAGGGACCCAACGGGCTGTTTTTT. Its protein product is CASSFAQGPNGLFF.

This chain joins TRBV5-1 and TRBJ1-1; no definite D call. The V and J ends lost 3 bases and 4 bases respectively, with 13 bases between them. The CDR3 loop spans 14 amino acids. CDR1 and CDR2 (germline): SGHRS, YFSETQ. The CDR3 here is CASSWTVMGTEAFF. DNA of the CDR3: TGCGCCAGCAGCTGGACTGTTATGGGCACTGAAGCTTTCTTT. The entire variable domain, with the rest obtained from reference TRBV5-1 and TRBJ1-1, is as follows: KAGVTQTPRYLIKTRGQQVTLSCSPISGHRSVSWYQQTPGQGLQFLFEYFSETQRNKGNFPGRFSGRQFSNSRSEMNVSTLELGDSALYLCASSWTVMGTEAFFGQGTRLTVV.

The CDR3 coding sequence is TGTGCCAGCAGCCCGGACAGGGTGGGGTCCTACGAGCAGTACTTC. Encoded protein: CASSPDRVGSYEQYF. This chain connects TRBV7-8 to TRBJ2-5; TRBD1 aligns across 8 bases. The closer fit of TRBJ2-7 to the DNA end suggests the J call may be wrong. CDR1 and CDR2 (germline): SGHVS, FQNEAQ. The CDR3 has 15 amino acids.

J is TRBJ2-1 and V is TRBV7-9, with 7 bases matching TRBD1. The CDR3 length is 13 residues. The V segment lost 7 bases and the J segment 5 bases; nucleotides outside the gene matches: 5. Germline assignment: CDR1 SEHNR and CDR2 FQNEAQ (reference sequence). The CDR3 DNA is TGTGCCAGCAACAGGGACAGCAACAATGAGCAGTTCTTC. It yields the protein CASNRDSNNEQFF.

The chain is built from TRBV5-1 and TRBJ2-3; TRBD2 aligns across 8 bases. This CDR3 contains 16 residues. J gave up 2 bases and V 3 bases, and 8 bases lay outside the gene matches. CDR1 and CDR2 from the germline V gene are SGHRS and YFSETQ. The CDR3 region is CASSSYFSGDTDTQYF. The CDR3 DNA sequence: TGCGCCAGCAGCTCATACTTTAGCGGGGACACAGATACGCAGTATTTT.

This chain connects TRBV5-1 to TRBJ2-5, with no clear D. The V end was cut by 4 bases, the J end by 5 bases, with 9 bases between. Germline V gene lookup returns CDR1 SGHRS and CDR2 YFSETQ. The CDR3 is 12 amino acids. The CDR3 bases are TGCGCCAGCAGCGCGGCTTGGGAGACCCAGTACTTC. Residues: CASSAAWETQYF.

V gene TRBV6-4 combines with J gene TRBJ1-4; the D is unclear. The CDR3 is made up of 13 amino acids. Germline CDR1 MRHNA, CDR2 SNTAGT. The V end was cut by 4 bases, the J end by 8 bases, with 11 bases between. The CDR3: CASSAGGGEKLFF. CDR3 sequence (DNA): TGTGCCAGCAGTGCTGGAGGAGGAGAAAAACTGTTTTTT.

DNA of the CDR3: TGTGCCAGCAGCGTAGCGATCTCGACAGGCGGACTAGCGGGGGGAAACAATGAGCAGTTCTTC. Amino acid sequence: CASSVAISTGGLAGGNNEQFF. The chain joins TRBV9 to TRBJ2-1; the match to TRBD2 covers 14 bases. The CDR3 spans 21 residues. V shed 0 bases and J 5 bases; nucleotides not matched to a gene: 16. Germline V lookup: CDR1 SGDLS, CDR2 YYNGEE.

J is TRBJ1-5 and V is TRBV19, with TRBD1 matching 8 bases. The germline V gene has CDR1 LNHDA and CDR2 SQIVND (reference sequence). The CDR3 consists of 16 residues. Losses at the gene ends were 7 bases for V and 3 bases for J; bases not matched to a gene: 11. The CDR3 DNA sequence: TGTGCCAGTAAATTGGATTGGACAGGGAACAATCAGCCCCAGCATTTT. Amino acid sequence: CASKLDWTGNNQPQHF.

Here the CDR3 reads CASSLDGSGPNSPLHF. The DNA for the CDR3 is TGCGCCAGCAGCTTGGACGGGAGTGGGCCTAATTCACCCCTCCACTTT. The rearrangement links TRBV5-1 to TRBJ1-6; the D is unclear. The CDR3 has 16 amino acids. CDR1 and CDR2 (germline): SGHRS, YFSETQ. Trimming took 0 bases from V and 6 from J, leaving 13 bases between them.

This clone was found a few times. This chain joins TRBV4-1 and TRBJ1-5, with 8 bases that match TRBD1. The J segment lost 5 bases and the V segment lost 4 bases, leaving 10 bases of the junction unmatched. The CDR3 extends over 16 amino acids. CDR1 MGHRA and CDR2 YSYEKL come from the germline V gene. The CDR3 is CASSPISGQGDQPQHF. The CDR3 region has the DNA TGCGCCAGCAGCCCGATAAGCGGACAGGGCGATCAGCCCCAGCATTTT.

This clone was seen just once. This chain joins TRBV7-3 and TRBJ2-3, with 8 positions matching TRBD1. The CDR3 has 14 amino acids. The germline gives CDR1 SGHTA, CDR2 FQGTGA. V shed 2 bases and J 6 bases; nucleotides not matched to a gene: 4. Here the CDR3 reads CASSLDRGADTQYF. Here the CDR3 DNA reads TGTGCCAGCAGCTTAGACAGGGGCGCCGATACGCAGTATTTT. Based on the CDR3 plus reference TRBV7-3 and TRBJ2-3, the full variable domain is GAGVSQTPSNKVTEKGKYVELRCDPISGHTALYWYRQSLGQGPEFLIYFQGTGAADDSGLPNDRFFAVRPEGSVSTLKIQRTERGDSAVYLCASSLDRGADTQYFGPGTRLTVL.

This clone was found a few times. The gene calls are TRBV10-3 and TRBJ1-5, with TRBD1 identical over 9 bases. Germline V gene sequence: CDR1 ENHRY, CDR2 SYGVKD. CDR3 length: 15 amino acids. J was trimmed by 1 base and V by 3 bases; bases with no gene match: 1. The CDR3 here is CAISEQGASNQPQHF. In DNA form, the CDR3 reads TGTGCCATCAGTGAACAGGGGGCGAGCAATCAGCCCCAGCATTTT.

CDR3 nucleotide sequence: TGTGCCAGCAGGGTGGGGCAGACAATCTATGGCTACACCTTC. This sequence encodes CASRVGQTIYGYTF. The rearrangement links TRBV9 to TRBJ1-2; tentatively, D is TRBD1 (5 bases). Per germline, CDR1 SGDLS and CDR2 YYNGEE. The length of the CDR3 is 14 residues. V was trimmed by 5 bases and J by 4 bases, leaving 15 bases between them.

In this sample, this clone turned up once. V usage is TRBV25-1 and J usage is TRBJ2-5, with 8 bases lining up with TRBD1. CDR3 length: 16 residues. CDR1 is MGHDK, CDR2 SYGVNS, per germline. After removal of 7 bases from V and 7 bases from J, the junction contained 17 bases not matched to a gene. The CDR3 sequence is CASIGDRDRPGGTQYF. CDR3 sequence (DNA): TGTGCCAGCATCGGGGACCGGGACAGGCCAGGGGGGACCCAGTACTTC.

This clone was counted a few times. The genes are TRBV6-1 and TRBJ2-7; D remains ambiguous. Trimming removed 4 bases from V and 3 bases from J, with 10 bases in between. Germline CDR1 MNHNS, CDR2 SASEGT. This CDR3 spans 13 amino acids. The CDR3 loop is CASSVDRGYEQYF. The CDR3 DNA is TGTGCCAGCAGTGTCGACCGAGGCTACGAGCAGTACTTC.

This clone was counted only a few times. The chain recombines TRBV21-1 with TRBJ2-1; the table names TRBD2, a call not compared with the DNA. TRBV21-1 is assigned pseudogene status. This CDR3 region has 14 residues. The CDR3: CASRYRAGVHEQFF. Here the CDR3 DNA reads TGTGCCAGCAGATACAGGGCGGGGGTGCATGAGCAGTTCTTC.